This T cell receptor (beta chain) derives from a study of shared clonotypes between healthy human individuals. About the study: With ages of 18 to 49, the donors were a couple of women and a few men. CD8 memory received one plate per donor, CD8 naive two, CD4 memory three and CD4 naive three.

Some clones are missing from TCRdb's copy, which holds only in-frame ones; the method was immunoSEQ multiplex PCR. The table has about 1 million clones, 70% to 80% seen once. Germline values: CDR1 MGHRA, CDR2 YSYEKL. The CDR3 covers 17 residues. Trimming left V 1 base short and J 11 bases short, with 24 bases between. The sample taken for sequencing was memory CD4+ T cells sorted from blood. Subset given: CD45RA-negative fraction. This TCR came from a man younger than 30 in good health. The chain recombines TRBV4-1 with TRBJ1-5, with D tentatively TRBD1 (5 bases). CDR3 nucleotides: TGCGCCAGCAGCCAAGGGGGCATCGGGTCCCTTTGGTCGGCCCAGCATTTT. Its translation: CASSQGGIGSLWSAQHF.